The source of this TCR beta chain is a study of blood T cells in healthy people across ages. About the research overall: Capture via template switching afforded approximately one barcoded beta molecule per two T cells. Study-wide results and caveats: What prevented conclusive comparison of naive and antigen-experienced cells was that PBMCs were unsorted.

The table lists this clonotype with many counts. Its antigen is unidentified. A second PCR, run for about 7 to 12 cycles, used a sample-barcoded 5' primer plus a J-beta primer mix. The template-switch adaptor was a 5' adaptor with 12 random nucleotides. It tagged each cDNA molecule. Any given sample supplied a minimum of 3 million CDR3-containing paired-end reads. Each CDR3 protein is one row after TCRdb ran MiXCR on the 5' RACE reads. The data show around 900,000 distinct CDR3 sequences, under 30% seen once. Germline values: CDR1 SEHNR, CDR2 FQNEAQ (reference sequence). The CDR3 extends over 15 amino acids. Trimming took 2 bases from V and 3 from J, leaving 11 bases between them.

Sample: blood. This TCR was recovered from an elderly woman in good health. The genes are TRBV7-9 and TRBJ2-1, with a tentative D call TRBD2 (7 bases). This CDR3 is CASSLRGAIYNEQFF. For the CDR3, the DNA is TGTGCCAGCAGCTTACGGGGGGCGATCTACAATGAGCAGTTCTTC.